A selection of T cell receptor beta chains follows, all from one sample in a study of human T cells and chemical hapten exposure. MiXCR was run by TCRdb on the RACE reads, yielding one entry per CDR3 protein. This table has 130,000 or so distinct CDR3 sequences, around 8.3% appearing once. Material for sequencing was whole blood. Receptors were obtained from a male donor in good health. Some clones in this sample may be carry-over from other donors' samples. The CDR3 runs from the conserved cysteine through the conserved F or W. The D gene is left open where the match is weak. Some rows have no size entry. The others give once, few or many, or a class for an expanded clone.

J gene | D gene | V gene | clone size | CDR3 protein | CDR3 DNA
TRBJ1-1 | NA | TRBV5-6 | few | CASNLIRLNTEAFF | TGTGCCAGCAACCTGATAAGATTGAACACTGAAGCTTTCTTT
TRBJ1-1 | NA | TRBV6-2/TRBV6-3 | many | CASSYNRGQGPEAFF | TGTGCCAGCAGTTATAATCGGGGCCAGGGTCCTGAAGCTTTCTTT
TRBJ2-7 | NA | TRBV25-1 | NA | CASSRHPGYEQYF | TGTGCCAGCAGTCGGCATCCAGGCTACGAGCAGTACTTC
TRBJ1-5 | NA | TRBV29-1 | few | CSVLDTPNQPQHF | TGCAGCGTTTTGGACACCCCAAATCAGCCCCAGCATTTT
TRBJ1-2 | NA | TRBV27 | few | CASSLFRGPYGYTF | TGTGCCAGCAGTTTATTCAGGGGACCCTATGGCTACACCTTC
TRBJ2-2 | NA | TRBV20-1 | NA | CSAARGAIMTGELFF | TGCAGTGCCGCCAGAGGGGCGATTATGACCGGGGAGCTGTTTTTT
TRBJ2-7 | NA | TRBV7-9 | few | CASSDGQTGRRAYEQYF | TGTGCCAGCAGCGATGGGCAGACAGGGAGGAGGGCCTACGAGCAGTACTTC
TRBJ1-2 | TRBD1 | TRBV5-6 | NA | CASSLYDGTGVGGYTF | TGTGCCAGCAGCTTGTATGACGGGACAGGGGTAGGTGGCTACACCTTC
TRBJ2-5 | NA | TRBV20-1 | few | CSARKGSPQETQYF | TGCAGTGCTAGGAAGGGTTCCCCTCAAGAGACCCAGTACTTC
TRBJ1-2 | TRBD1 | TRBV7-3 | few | CASSLYSRRGDSPNYGYTF | TGTGCCAGCAGCTTATATAGTCGGAGGGGGGACAGCCCTAACTATGGCTACACCTTC
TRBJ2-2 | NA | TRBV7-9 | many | CASSPLAPDTGELFF | TGTGCCAGCAGCCCTTTAGCCCCGGACACCGGGGAGCTGTTTTTT
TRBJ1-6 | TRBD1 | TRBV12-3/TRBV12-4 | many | CASSPWGQGWGSPLHF | TGTGCCAGCAGTCCCTGGGGACAGGGATGGGGGTCACCCCTCCACTTT
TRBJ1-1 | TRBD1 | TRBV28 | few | CASRGGTVNTEAFF | TGTGCCAGCCGGGGTGGGACAGTTAACACTGAAGCTTTCTTT
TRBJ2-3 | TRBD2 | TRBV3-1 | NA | CASSQDSSGGTDTQYF | TGTGCCAGCAGCCAAGACTCCAGCGGGGGCACAGATACGCAGTATTTT
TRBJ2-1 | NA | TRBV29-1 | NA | CSVLSDGGGNEQFF | TGCAGCGTACTCTCCGATGGGGGAGGCAATGAGCAGTTCTTC
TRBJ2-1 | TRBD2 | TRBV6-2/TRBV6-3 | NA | CASMGGGRNNEQFF | TGTGCCAGCATGGGCGGGGGGCGAAACAATGAGCAGTTCTTC
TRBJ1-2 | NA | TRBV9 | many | CASSVGQVNYGYTF | TGTGCCAGCAGCGTAGGGCAGGTTAACTATGGCTACACCTTC
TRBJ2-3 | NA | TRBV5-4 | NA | CASSLGGPDRKLTQYF | TGTGCCAGCAGCTTGGGGGGTCCCGACAGGAAACTTACGCAGTATTTT
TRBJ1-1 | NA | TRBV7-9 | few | CASSLGGANTEAFF | TGTGCCAGCAGCTTAGGAGGCGCGAACACTGAAGCTTTCTTT
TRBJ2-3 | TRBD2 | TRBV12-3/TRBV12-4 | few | CASSLTPRAGNTDTQYF | TGTGCCAGCAGCCTAACCCCCCGAGCGGGGAACACAGATACGCAGTATTTT
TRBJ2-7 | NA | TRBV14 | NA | CASSQEWGIGRDETYEQYF | TGTGCCAGCAGCCAAGAATGGGGGATTGGGCGGGACGAGACCTACGAGCAGTACTTC
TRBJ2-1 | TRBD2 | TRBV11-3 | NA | CASSVGTSGRRNEQFF | TGTGCCAGCAGCGTGGGGACTAGCGGGAGAAGGAATGAGCAGTTCTTC
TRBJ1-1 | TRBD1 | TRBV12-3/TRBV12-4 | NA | CASSFRTGTNTEAFF | TGTGCCAGCAGTTTTAGGACAGGGACGAACACTGAAGCTTTCTTT
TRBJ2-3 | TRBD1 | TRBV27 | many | CASIPGQGRGTTDTQYF | TGTGCCAGCATTCCGGGACAGGGGAGGGGGACCACAGATACGCAGTATTTT
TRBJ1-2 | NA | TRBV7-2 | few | CASSSDLDGYTF | TGTGCCAGCAGCTCGGACTTGGATGGCTACACCTTC
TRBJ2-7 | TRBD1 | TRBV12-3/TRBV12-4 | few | CASSLGQVAREQYF | TGTGCCAGCAGCCTGGGACAGGTCGCGAGAGAGCAGTACTTC
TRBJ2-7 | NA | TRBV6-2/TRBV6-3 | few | CASSYLYGRDEQYF | TGTGCCAGCAGTTACTTGTATGGACGGGACGAGCAGTACTTC
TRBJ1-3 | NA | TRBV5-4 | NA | CASSNRRGSGNTIYF | TGTGCCAGCAGCAACCGAAGGGGCTCTGGAAACACCATATATTTT
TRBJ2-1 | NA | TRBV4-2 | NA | CASSQDSWGSSYNEQFF | TGTGCCAGCAGCCAAGACAGTTGGGGGAGCTCCTACAATGAGCAGTTCTTC
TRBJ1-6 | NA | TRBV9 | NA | CASSPPGTYNSPLHF | TGTGCCAGCAGCCCCCCCGGGACCTACAATTCACCCCTCCACTTT
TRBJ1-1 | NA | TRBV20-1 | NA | CSASPRATEAFF | TGCAGTGCCTCCCCCAGGGCCACTGAAGCTTTCTTT
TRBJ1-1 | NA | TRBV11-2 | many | CASSPRASLNTEAFF | TGTGCCAGCAGCCCCCGGGCCAGTCTGAACACTGAAGCTTTCTTT
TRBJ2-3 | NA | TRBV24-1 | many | CATSEGVSGTDTQYF | TGTGCCACCAGTGAGGGGGTCTCGGGGACAGATACGCAGTATTTT
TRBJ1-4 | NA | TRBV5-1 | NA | CASKSGEDEKLFF | TGCGCCAGCAAGTCCGGGGAGGATGAAAAACTGTTTTTT
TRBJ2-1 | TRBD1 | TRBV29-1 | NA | CSVPSGTGVDEQFF | TGCAGCGTCCCCTCCGGGACAGGGGTTGATGAGCAGTTCTTC
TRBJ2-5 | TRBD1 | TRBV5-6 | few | CASSLPGQGQETQYF | TGTGCCAGCAGCTTGCCGGGACAGGGACAAGAGACCCAGTACTTC
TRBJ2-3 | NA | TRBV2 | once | CASSETAGESGTDTQYF | TGTGCCAGCAGTGAGACGGCAGGGGAATCGGGCACAGATACGCAGTATTTT
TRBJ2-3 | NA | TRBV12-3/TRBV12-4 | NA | CASSLPGPQSQYF | TGTGCCAGCAGTTTGCCGGGACCCCAGTCGCAGTATTTT
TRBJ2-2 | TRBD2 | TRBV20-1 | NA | CSARGAGGSTGELFF | TGCAGTGCTAGGGGCGCCGGCGGGAGCACCGGGGAGCTGTTTTTT
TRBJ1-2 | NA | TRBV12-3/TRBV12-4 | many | CASRGYNRANYGYTF | TGTGCCAGCAGGGGATATAACAGAGCTAACTATGGCTACACCTTC
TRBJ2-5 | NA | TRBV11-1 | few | CASNPGSRIQGETQYF | TGTGCCAGCAATCCAGGGTCTAGAATTCAAGGAGAGACCCAGTACTTC
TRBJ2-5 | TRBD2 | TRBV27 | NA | CASSPLAGDLQEMGF | TGTGCCAGCAGTCCCCTAGCGGGGGACCTCCAAGAGATGGGCTTC
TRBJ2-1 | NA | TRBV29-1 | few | CSVGEYNEQFF | TGCAGCGTTGGGGAGTACAATGAGCAGTTCTTC
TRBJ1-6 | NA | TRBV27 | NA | CASSLGRVTSPLHF | TGTGCCAGCAGTTTAGGCAGGGTAACTTCACCCCTCCACTTT
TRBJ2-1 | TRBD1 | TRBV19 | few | CASGQGLGNEQFF | TGTGCCAGTGGACAGGGTTTGGGCAATGAGCAGTTCTTC
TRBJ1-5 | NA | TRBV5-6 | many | CASSIGGQIKHF | TGTGCCAGCAGCATTGGGGGGCAGATTAAGCATTTT
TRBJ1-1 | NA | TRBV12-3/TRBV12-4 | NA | CASSFNRRAEAFF | TGTGCCAGCAGTTTTAATCGAAGAGCTGAAGCTTTCTTT
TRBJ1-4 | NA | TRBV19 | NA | CASGTHIEKLFF | TGTGCCAGTGGGACACATATCGAAAAACTGTTTTTT